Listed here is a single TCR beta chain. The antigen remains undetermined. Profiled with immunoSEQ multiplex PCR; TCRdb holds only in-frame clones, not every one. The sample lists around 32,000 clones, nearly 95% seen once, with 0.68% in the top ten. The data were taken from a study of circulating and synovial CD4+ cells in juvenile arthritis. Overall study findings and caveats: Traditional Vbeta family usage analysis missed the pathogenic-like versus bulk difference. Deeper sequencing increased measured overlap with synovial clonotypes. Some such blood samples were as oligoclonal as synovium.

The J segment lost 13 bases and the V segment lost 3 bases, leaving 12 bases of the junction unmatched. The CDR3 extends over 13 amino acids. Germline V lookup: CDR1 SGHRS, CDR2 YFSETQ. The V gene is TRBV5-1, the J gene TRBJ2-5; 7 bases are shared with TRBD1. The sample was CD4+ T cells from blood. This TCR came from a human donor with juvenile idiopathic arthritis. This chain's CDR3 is CASSSRQGDSRYF. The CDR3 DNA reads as TGCGCCAGCAGCTCACGCCAGGGGGACAGCCGGTACTTC.